This T cell receptor beta chain was sequenced in a study of shared clonotypes between healthy human individuals. Profiling relied on immunoSEQ multiplex PCR, and the TCRdb table lists in-frame clones only, not all of them. The sample contains roughly 450,000 clones, 75% to 85% of which appear only once. This CDR3 comprises 17 residues. V shed 4 bases and J shed 3 bases, with 16 bases lying between them. Germline CDR1 reads MGHDK; CDR2 reads SYGVNS. The gene calls are TRBV25-1 and TRBJ2-6; perhaps TRBD1 as D (5 bases). The sample taken for sequencing was PBMCs. This clonotype was sampled from a middle-aged woman in good health. Some clones in this sample may be carry-over from other donors' samples. CDR3 in amino acids: CASSAQGSRFGANVLTF. The CDR3, as DNA: TGTGCCAGCAGTGCCCAGGGTAGTAGATTTGGGGCCAACGTCCTGACTTTC.